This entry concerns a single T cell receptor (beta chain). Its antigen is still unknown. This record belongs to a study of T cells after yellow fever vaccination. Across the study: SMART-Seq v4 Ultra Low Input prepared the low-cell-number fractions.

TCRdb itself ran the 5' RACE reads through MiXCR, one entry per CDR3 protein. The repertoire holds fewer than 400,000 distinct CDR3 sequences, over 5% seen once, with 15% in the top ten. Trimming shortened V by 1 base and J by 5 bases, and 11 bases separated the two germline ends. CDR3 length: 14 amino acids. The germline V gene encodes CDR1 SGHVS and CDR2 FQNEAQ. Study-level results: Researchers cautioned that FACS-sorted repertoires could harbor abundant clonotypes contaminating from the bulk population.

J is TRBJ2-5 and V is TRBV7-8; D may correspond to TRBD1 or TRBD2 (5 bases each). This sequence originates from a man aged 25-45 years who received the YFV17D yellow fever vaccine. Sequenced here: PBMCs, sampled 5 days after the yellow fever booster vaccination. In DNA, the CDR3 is TGTGCCAGCAGCTTAGTGGGACGTCGGGAGACCCAGTACTTC. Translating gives CASSLVGRRETQYF.